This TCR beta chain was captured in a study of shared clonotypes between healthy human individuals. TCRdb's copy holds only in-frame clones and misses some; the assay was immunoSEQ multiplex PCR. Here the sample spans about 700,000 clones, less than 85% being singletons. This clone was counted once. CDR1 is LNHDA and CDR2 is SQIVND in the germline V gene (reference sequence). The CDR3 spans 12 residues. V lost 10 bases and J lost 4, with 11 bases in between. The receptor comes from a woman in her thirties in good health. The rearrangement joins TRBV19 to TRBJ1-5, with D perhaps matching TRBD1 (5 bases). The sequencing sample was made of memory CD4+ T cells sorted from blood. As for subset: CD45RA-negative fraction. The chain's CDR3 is CAIGAKNQPQHF. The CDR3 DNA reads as TGTGCCATCGGGGCCAAAAATCAGCCCCAGCATTTT.